Each of the 15 T cell receptor beta chains below was sequenced from the same sample in a study of cytomegalovirus exposure and HLA in healthy donors. 60 Vbeta and 13 Jbeta primers were used in PCR. This table comes from immunoSEQ multiplex PCR, and its TCRdb copy is limited to in-frame clones, with some not included. The sample lists 150,000 to 200,000 clones; approximately 85% were seen once. Sequences were obtained from PBMCs. The receptors here all came from a man aged 25-45 years in good health and CMV-seropositive.

This chain links TRBV4-2 with TRBJ2-3; D ambiguous. The ends were cut back, 0 bases at V and 1 base at J, with 11 bases in the middle. The germline CDR1 and CDR2 sequences are LGHNA and YNFKEQ. The CDR3 has 16 residues. The CDR3 spells CASSQDSAAGTDTQYF. The CDR3 DNA reads TGTGCCAGCAGCCAAGATTCGGCTGCGGGCACAGATACGCAGTATTTT.

The rearrangement links TRBV5-1 to TRBJ2-2, with 13 bases identical to TRBD2. With V trimmed by 4 bases and J by 5 bases, 2 bases remained unmatched. The CDR3 has 15 amino acids. CDR1 and CDR2 (germline): SGHRS, YFSETQ. The CDR3 protein is CASSLTSGRTGELFF. The DNA of the CDR3 is TGCGCCAGCAGCCTGACTAGCGGGAGGACCGGGGAGCTGTTTTTT.

V is TRBV7-3 and J is TRBJ2-2; D remains unclear. Germline V CDR1 and CDR2: SGHTA, FQGTGA. The V and J ends lost 3 bases and 7 bases respectively, with 3 bases between them. The CDR3 extends over 11 amino acids. The CDR3 DNA reads TGTGCCAGCAGCTTCGGCGGGGAGCTGTTTTTT. This sequence encodes CASSFGGELFF. Looking up the rest from reference TRBV7-3 and TRBJ2-2 gives the full variable domain: GAGVSQTPSNKVTEKGKYVELRCDPISGHTALYWYRQSLGQGPEFLIYFQGTGAADDSGLPNDRFFAVRPEGSVSTLKIQRTERGDSAVYLCASSFGGELFFGEGSRLTVL.

J is TRBJ2-1 and V is TRBV11-2, with a possible D match to TRBD1 (5 bases). The CDR3 sequence is 14 residues long. The germline V gene has CDR1 SGHAT and CDR2 FQNNGV. V lost 3 bases to trimming and J lost 0 bases, with 6 bases between them. Here the CDR3 reads CASSFRASYNEQFF. CDR3 coding DNA: TGTGCCAGCAGCTTCAGGGCCTCCTACAATGAGCAGTTCTTC.

V gene TRBV9 combines with J gene TRBJ2-1; TRBD1 might be the D (5 bases). Germline values: CDR1 SGDLS, CDR2 YYNGEE. The CDR3 sequence is 13 residues long. V was pared by 0 bases and J by 6 bases, with 7 bases between. The CDR3 nucleotides read TGTGCCAGCAGCGTAGAAAGGGGCAATGAGCAGTTCTTC. It specifies CASSVERGNEQFF.

The chain uses TRBV7-3 and TRBJ2-1; 10 bases match TRBD2. CDR1 SGHTA and CDR2 FQGTGA come from the germline V gene. V shed 1 base, J shed 8 bases, and the junction held 8 bases outside the gene matches. The CDR3 is made up of 16 amino acids. CDR3 nucleotides: TGTGCCAGCAGCTTAAAAGCTAGCGGGAGTTCCCATGAGCAGTTCTTC. It codes for CASSLKASGSSHEQFF. The entire variable domain, with the rest obtained from reference TRBV7-3 and TRBJ2-1, is as follows: GAGVSQTPSNKVTEKGKYVELRCDPISGHTALYWYRQSLGQGPEFLIYFQGTGAADDSGLPNDRFFAVRPEGSVSTLKIQRTERGDSAVYLCASSLKASGSSHEQFFGPGTRLTVL.

In this sample, this clone turned up once. The V and J genes are TRBV7-3 and TRBJ2-5, with 7 positions matching TRBD1. V lost 5 bases to trimming and J lost 3 bases; unmatched junction nucleotides: 3. Germline V lookup: CDR1 SGHTA, CDR2 FQGTGA. The CDR3 runs to 13 residues. As DNA, the CDR3 is TGTGCCAGCAGCCCAACAGGGGAAGAGACCCAGTACTTC. Translating it yields CASSPTGEETQYF.

The V gene is TRBV7-9, the J gene TRBJ2-3; a weak D match, TRBD2 (7 bases). V dropped 6 bases and J dropped 1 base, with 14 bases sitting between them. Germline CDR1 is SEHNR and CDR2 is FQNEAQ (reference sequence). The CDR3 loop spans 15 amino acids. DNA for the CDR3: TGTGCCAGCAGGATCGCGGGGGCCGGCACAGATACGCAGTATTTT. This translates into CASRIAGAGTDTQYF.

The V and J genes are TRBV7-3 and TRBJ2-1, with D perhaps matching TRBD1 (5 bases). Germline V lookup: CDR1 SGHTA, CDR2 FQGTGA. The CDR3 contains 12 residues. V was cut by 5 bases and J by 11 bases, with 13 bases left in between. The chain's CDR3 is CASSTDSIKQFF. The DNA of the CDR3 is TGTGCCAGCAGCACAGACAGCATCAAGCAGTTCTTC.

The V gene is TRBV6-5, the J gene TRBJ2-1, with D tentatively TRBD2 (8 bases). The germline V gene encodes CDR1 MNHEY and CDR2 SVGAGI. The CDR3 contains 16 residues. V was pared by 1 base and J by 2 bases, with 12 bases between. The CDR3 DNA follows: TGTGCCAGCAGTTACTTAGCGGGACAGCCCTACAATGAGCAGTTCTTC. Residues: CASSYLAGQPYNEQFF.

The chain carries TRBV7-9 and TRBJ2-7; a possible D gene is TRBD2 (6 bases). Germline V gene data show CDR1 as SEHNR and CDR2 as FQNEAQ (reference sequence). This CDR3 contains 17 residues. V lost 1 base to trimming and J lost 2 bases, with 18 bases between them. Here the CDR3 DNA reads TGTGCCAGCAGCTTAGGGGACTCCCCGATACCTCCCTACGAGCAGTACTTC. This gives the protein CASSLGDSPIPPYEQYF.

The chain carries TRBV7-2 and TRBJ2-3, with D possibly matching TRBD2 (6 bases). Between the trimmed V and J ends, which lost 3 bases and 0 bases, there was a span of 13 bases. CDR3 length equals 16 residues. Germline values: CDR1 SGHTA, CDR2 FQGNSA. The CDR3 region has the DNA TGTGCCAGCAGCTTCCGGGCGGGATGGAGCACAGATACGCAGTATTTT. Protein: CASSFRAGWSTDTQYF.

A word on this clone: The same CDR3 can be traced to other DNA sequences in this sample. This chain links TRBV7-9 with TRBJ2-1, with D perhaps TRBD1 (6 bases). From germline, CDR1 is SEHNR and CDR2 FQNEAQ (reference sequence). The germline V and J ends were trimmed by 4 bases and 7 bases, with 8 bases remaining between them. The CDR3 runs to 12 residues. The CDR3 region has the DNA TGTGCCAGCAGCTCTCAGGGGAATGAGCAGTTCTTC. Its translation: CASSSQGNEQFF.

The DNA of the CDR3 is TGTGCCAGCAGCTTATTTCTAGCGGCCCTGGAGCAGTACTTC. Translation gives CASSLFLAALEQYF. The chain joins TRBV11-2 to TRBJ2-7, with 7 nucleotides matching TRBD2. CDR1 is SGHAT and CDR2 is FQNNGV in the germline V gene. This CDR3 has 14 amino acids. V was pared by 2 bases and J by 7 bases, with 8 bases of the junction left unmatched.

The chain has TRBV6-5 and TRBJ2-2; 12 bases fit TRBD2. This CDR3 has 16 amino acids. J lost 8 bases, V lost 2 bases, and 6 bases had no gene match. Per germline, CDR1 MNHEY and CDR2 SVGAGI. The CDR3 loop is CASSYRRTSGTGELFF. CDR3 nucleotides: TGTGCCAGCAGTTACAGACGGACTAGCGGGACTGGGGAGCTGTTTTTT.